This T cell receptor (beta chain) originates from a study of cytomegalovirus exposure and HLA in healthy donors. Whole-study results and caveats: When a later analysis compared HLA-associated TCR beta chains with equally common others, the HLA-associated chains turned out to be more clonally expanded and to have lower generation probabilities. Listed as cytomegalovirus-associated were 150 or so TCR beta chains. Versus the approximately 720-donor mean, an Asian-associated ancestry cluster reportedly showed fewer N-insertions in a later analysis.

Vbeta (60) and Jbeta (13) primers were used in the PCR. Sequenced by immunoSEQ multiplex PCR; TCRdb stores in-frame clones only, minus some. The data contain under 150,000 clones, around three quarters of them seen just once; the ten biggest clones take up about 2.6%. This clone has a single count. Its target is unknown. V was clipped by 3 bases and J by 7 bases, with 15 bases between them. The length of the CDR3 is 15 residues. Per germline, CDR1 SGHAT and CDR2 FQDESV (reference sequence). The chain links TRBV11-1 to TRBJ2-2; TRBD2 is a possible D gene (6 bases). Sequencing input: PBMCs. The sequence was collected from a man aged 30 to 45 in good health and CMV-seronegative. CDR3 amino acids: CASSFGTWESGELFF. The CDR3 DNA reads as TGTGCCAGCAGCTTCGGGACTTGGGAGAGCGGGGAGCTGTTTTTT.